This T cell receptor (beta chain) was sequenced during a study of T cells in Graves' hyperthyroidism and ophthalmopathy. Study-wide context: Peripheral blood was drawn at first diagnosis, prior to all treatment. Notes on the study in general: Within blood appeared most thyroid clonotypes that had expanded above 0.001.

On this clonotype: What it binds is not known.

The TCR beta CDR3 regions underwent amplification using RNA transcripts as the source. The TCR CDR3 was amplified in a first-round RT-PCR using the HTBI primer set. One entry per CDR3 protein, called by TCRdb with MiXCR from the multiplex PCR reads. The sample lists 640,000 or so distinct CDR3 sequences; roughly 15% were seen once. With duration under 3 months, ophthalmopathy was active: Clinical Activity Score at least 3, NOSPECS at least 4. This sequence originates from a woman in her 40s with Graves' ophthalmopathy. Sequenced input: blood.

CDR3: CAWGSGTSGSSDTQYF. In DNA form, the CDR3 reads TGTGCCTGGGGGTCCGGGACTAGCGGGTCTTCAGATACGCAGTATTTT. This chain uses TRBV30 with TRBJ2-3, with TRBD2 identical over 12 bases. J gave up 4 bases and V 5 bases, and 10 bases lay outside the gene matches. The germline CDR1 and CDR2 sequences are GTSNPN and SVGIG (reference sequence). This CDR3 is built from 16 residues.